A selection of T cell receptor beta chains follows, all from one sample in a study of T cells in localized non-small cell lung cancer. Profiled with immunoSEQ multiplex PCR; TCRdb holds only in-frame clones, not every one. Among around 26,000 clones listed, roughly 80% were seen once. This sample comprised peripheral blood, obtained before any cancer treatment. The receptors shown here come from a man between 40 and 69 years old with stage III squamous cell lung carcinoma. Each CDR3 is given with its conserved first and last residue. The D gene is left open where the match is weak. Not every row has a clone size; where given, it reads once, few, many or a size class.

v_call	clone_size	j_call	d_call	cdr3_aa	cdr3_nt
TRBV27	NA	TRBJ2-7	NA	CASSFQGAEQYF	TGTGCCAGCAGTTTCCAGGGTGCTGAGCAGTACTTC
TRBV6-6	NA	TRBJ1-5	NA	CASREDSSNQPQHF	TGTGCCAGCAGAGAGGACAGTAGCAATCAGCCCCAGCATTTT
TRBV7-8	NA	TRBJ1-6	NA	CASSFRDKPNSPLHF	TGTGCCAGCAGCTTCCGGGACAAGCCTAATTCACCCCTCCACTTT
TRBV5-1	NA	TRBJ2-3	NA	CASRPGTDTQYF	TGCGCCAGCAGGCCGGGGACAGATACGCAGTATTTT
TRBV25-1	NA	TRBJ2-7	NA	CASSGGGEQYF	TGTGCCAGCAGTGGGGGTGGAGAGCAGTACTTC
TRBV10-3	NA	TRBJ2-5	TRBD2	CAISLAGGQETQYF	TGTGCCATCAGCTTAGCGGGGGGCCAAGAGACCCAGTACTTC
TRBV2	NA	TRBJ1-6	NA	CASTQGTSGSPLHF	TGTGCCAGCACCCAGGGGACATCGGGCTCACCCCTCCACTTT
TRBV10-3	NA	TRBJ2-6	TRBD1	CAIRGDSFQPGANVLTF	TGTGCCATCAGGGGGGACAGCTTTCAACCTGGGGCCAACGTCCTGACTTTC
TRBV11-2	NA	TRBJ1-3	NA	CASSLAPSAGNTIYF	TGTGCCAGCAGCTTAGCACCGAGCGCTGGAAACACCATATATTTT
TRBV18	NA	TRBJ1-1	TRBD1	CASSLRQGTGTEAFF	TGTGCCAGCTCTCTTCGACAGGGTACAGGCACTGAAGCTTTCTTT
TRBV28	NA	TRBJ1-4	TRBD1	CASSLGQVKKLFF	TGTGCCAGCAGCCTAGGACAGGTCAAAAAACTGTTTTTT
TRBV7-9	NA	TRBJ2-1	TRBD1	CASSSIQGATYNEQFF	TGTGCCAGCAGCTCGATACAGGGGGCAACCTACAATGAGCAGTTCTTC
TRBV2	NA	TRBJ2-2	NA	CASRRGGTNTGELFF	TGTGCCAGCCGGCGGGGCGGGACGAACACCGGGGAGCTGTTTTTT
TRBV29-1	few	TRBJ2-5	TRBD2	CSAPGTTRETQYF	TGCAGCGCCCCCGGGACTACCCGGGAGACCCAGTACTTC
TRBV13	NA	TRBJ2-1	TRBD2	CASSSRVAGGHEQFF	TGTGCCAGCAGCTCCCGGGTAGCGGGTGGCCATGAGCAGTTCTTC
TRBV19	NA	TRBJ2-1	NA	CASSIGRNPYNEQFF	TGTGCCAGTAGTATTGGACGAAACCCCTACAATGAGCAGTTCTTC
TRBV11-2	NA	TRBJ1-5	NA	CASSFGTLPNQPQHF	TGTGCCAGCAGCTTCGGGACTCTCCCCAATCAGCCCCAGCATTTT
TRBV27	NA	TRBJ1-1	NA	CASSLSISKGGTEAFF	TGTGCCAGCAGTTTATCGATCAGCAAGGGCGGCACTGAAGCTTTCTTT
TRBV18	NA	TRBJ1-1	NA	CASSPYISEAFF	TGTGCCAGCTCACCTTATATTAGCGAGGCTTTCTTT
TRBV6-6	NA	TRBJ1-2	NA	CASSYSTPNYGYTF	TGTGCCAGCAGTTACTCGACACCGAACTATGGCTACACCTTC
TRBV19	NA	TRBJ2-2	TRBD2	CASSIVAGSGELFF	TGTGCCAGTAGTATCGTAGCGGGCTCCGGGGAGCTGTTTTTT
TRBV10-2	NA	TRBJ1-1	NA	CASSGDGNMNTEAFF	TGCGCCAGCAGTGGGGACGGAAACATGAACACTGAAGCTTTCTTT
TRBV30	NA	TRBJ1-2	NA	CAWGMTGSDGYTF	TGTGCCTGGGGGATGACAGGCAGCGATGGCTACACCTTC
TRBV30	NA	TRBJ2-3	NA	CAWSLTGTGTDTQYF	TGTGCCTGGAGCCTCACAGGAACAGGCACAGATACGCAGTATTTT
TRBV27	few	TRBJ2-3	NA	CASSRGRENTQYF	TGTGCCAGCAGCAGAGGCAGGGAAAATACGCAGTATTTT
TRBV9	few	TRBJ1-2	NA	CASSSTGFLQANYGYTF	TGTGCCAGCAGTTCTACAGGTTTTCTCCAAGCTAACTATGGCTACACCTTC
TRBV28	NA	TRBJ2-6	TRBD1	CASKRTGAGANVLTF	TGTGCCAGCAAAAGGACAGGGGCTGGGGCCAACGTCCTGACTTTC
TRBV7-9	few	TRBJ2-5	NA	CASSSSETQYF	TGTGCCAGCAGCTCCTCAGAGACCCAGTACTTC
TRBV7-9	once	TRBJ2-1	TRBD2	CASSFLAGDSSYNEQFF	TGTGCCAGCAGCTTCCTAGCGGGGGACAGCTCCTACAATGAGCAGTTCTTC
TRBV7-9	NA	TRBJ2-3	NA	CASSNRGSTDTQYF	TGTGCCAGCAGCAATCGGGGTAGCACAGATACGCAGTATTTT
TRBV30	NA	TRBJ1-1	NA	CAWSIGTNTEAFF	TGTGCCTGGAGTATCGGAACCAACACTGAAGCTTTCTTT
TRBV18	NA	TRBJ2-2	TRBD1	CASSRQGSNTGELFF	TGTGCCAGCTCACGACAGGGCTCGAACACCGGGGAGCTGTTTTTT
TRBV19	once	TRBJ1-3	NA	CASSITPGNGNTIYF	TGTGCCAGTAGTATCACCCCAGGGAACGGAAACACCATATATTTT
TRBV7-8	NA	TRBJ2-6	NA	CASSPPFGTGANVLTF	TGTGCCAGCAGCCCTCCATTTGGGACTGGGGCCAACGTCCTGACTTTC
TRBV14	NA	TRBJ2-1	NA	CASSPGNNYNEQFF	TGTGCCAGCAGCCCCGGGAACAACTACAATGAGCAGTTCTTC
TRBV6-1	NA	TRBJ1-1	NA	CASRGLNTEAFF	TGTGCCAGCAGGGGACTGAACACTGAAGCTTTCTTT
TRBV30	NA	TRBJ1-1	TRBD1	CAWLATGNYAEAFF	TGTGCCTGGTTGGCGACAGGGAATTATGCTGAAGCTTTCTTT
TRBV5-1	medium-sized	TRBJ1-4	NA	CASSARGRDEKLFF	TGCGCCAGCAGCGCACGAGGGCGGGATGAAAAACTGTTTTTT
TRBV2	NA	TRBJ1-2	TRBD1	CASRAGTGYEDGYTF	TGTGCCAGCAGGGCCGGGACAGGGTATGAAGATGGCTACACCTTC
TRBV4-1	NA	TRBJ2-1	NA	CASSQDVGGTSYNEQFF	TGCGCCAGCAGCCAAGATGTGGGGGGGACATCCTACAATGAGCAGTTCTTC
TRBV2	NA	TRBJ1-1	NA	CASTMNTEAFF	TGTGCCAGCACCATGAACACTGAAGCTTTCTTT
TRBV6-4	few	TRBJ1-2	NA	CASSDPAQGGGYTF	TGTGCCAGCAGTGACCCAGCCCAAGGTGGGGGCTACACCTTC
TRBV9	NA	TRBJ2-1	TRBD1	CASSSGTGFYNEQFF	TGTGCCAGCAGTTCGGGGACAGGGTTTTACAATGAGCAGTTCTTC
TRBV2	NA	TRBJ2-1	TRBD2	CASSEGEGSSGGYNEQFF	TGTGCCAGCAGTGAAGGAGAGGGGAGTAGCGGGGGATACAATGAGCAGTTCTTC
TRBV28	NA	TRBJ2-6	NA	CASTLRGRANVLTF	TGTGCCAGCACCTTACGGGGAAGGGCCAACGTCCTGACTTTC
TRBV7-9	NA	TRBJ1-1	NA	CASRLGNTEAFF	TGTGCCAGCAGACTGGGGAACACTGAAGCTTTCTTT
TRBV20-1	NA	TRBJ1-1	TRBD1	CSATWGQDSFF	TGCAGTGCCACGTGGGGACAGGACAGCTTCTTT
TRBV19	NA	TRBJ1-2	NA	CASSPSGLLANYGYTF	TGTGCCAGTAGTCCCAGCGGACTGTTAGCTAACTATGGCTACACCTTC
TRBV18	NA	TRBJ2-7	NA	CASSLQGTEQYF	TGTGCCAGCTCGCTGCAGGGGACCGAGCAGTACTTC
TRBV19	NA	TRBJ2-1	NA	CASRGRAVYNEQFF	TGTGCCAGCCGGGGGAGAGCGGTTTACAATGAGCAGTTCTTC
TRBV10-3	NA	TRBJ1-1	NA	CAISESAEAFF	TGTGCCATCAGTGAGTCAGCTGAAGCTTTCTTT
TRBV27	NA	TRBJ1-1	TRBD1	CASSYHRGNTEAFF	TGTGCCAGCAGTTATCACAGGGGCAACACTGAAGCTTTCTTT
TRBV2	NA	TRBJ1-5	NA	CASSEGGTSNQPQHF	TGTGCCAGCAGTGAAGGGGGTACCAGCAATCAGCCCCAGCATTTT
TRBV11-2	NA	TRBJ1-6	TRBD1	CASSPWAGGDSPLHF	TGTGCCAGCAGCCCCTGGGCAGGGGGAGATTCACCCCTCCACTTT
TRBV28	NA	TRBJ2-7	TRBD1	CASSRLDRANYEQYF	TGTGCCAGCAGTCGGTTGGACAGGGCGAACTACGAGCAGTACTTC
TRBV28	NA	TRBJ1-4	TRBD1	CASSPIGQGDEKLFF	TGTGCCAGCAGCCCCATAGGCCAGGGGGATGAAAAACTGTTTTTT
TRBV7-8	NA	TRBJ1-3	NA	CASSLSESGNTIYF	TGTGCCAGCAGCTTGTCCGAGTCTGGAAACACCATATATTTT